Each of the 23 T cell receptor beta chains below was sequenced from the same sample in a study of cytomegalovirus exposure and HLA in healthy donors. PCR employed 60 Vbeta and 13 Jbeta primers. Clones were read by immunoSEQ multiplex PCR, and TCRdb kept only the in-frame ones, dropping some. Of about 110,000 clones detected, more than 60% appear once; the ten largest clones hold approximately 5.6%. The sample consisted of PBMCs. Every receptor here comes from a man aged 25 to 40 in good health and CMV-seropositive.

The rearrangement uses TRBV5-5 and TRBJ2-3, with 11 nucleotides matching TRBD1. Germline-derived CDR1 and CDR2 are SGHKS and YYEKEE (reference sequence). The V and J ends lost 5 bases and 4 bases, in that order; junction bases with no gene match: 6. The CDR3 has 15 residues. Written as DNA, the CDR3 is TGTGCCAGCAGAAGGGGACAGGGGGGGGCAGATACGCAGTATTTT. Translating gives CASRRGQGGADTQYF.

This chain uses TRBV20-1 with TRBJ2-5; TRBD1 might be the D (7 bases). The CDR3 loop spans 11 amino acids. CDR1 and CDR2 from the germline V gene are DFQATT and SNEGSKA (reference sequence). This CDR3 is CGGTVQETQYF. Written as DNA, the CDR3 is TGCGGCGGGACAGTACAAGAGACCCAGTACTTC.

The CDR3: CASSLLDRGLDGYTF. The CDR3 DNA sequence: TGTGCCAGCAGCCTCCTGGACAGGGGGCTCGATGGCTACACCTTC. The chain combines TRBV7-9 with TRBJ1-2, with 11 bases matching TRBD1. The CDR3 consists of 15 residues. Germline assignment: CDR1 SEHNR and CDR2 FQNEAQ (reference sequence). Trimming removed 5 bases from V and 6 bases from J; junction bases left unmatched: 8.

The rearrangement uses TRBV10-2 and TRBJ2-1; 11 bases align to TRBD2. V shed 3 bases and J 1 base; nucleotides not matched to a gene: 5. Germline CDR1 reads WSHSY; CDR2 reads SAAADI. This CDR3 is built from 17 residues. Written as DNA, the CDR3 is TGCGCCAGCAGTGAACTAGCGGGGGCCTCATCCTACAATGAGCAGTTCTTC. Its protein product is CASSELAGASSYNEQFF.

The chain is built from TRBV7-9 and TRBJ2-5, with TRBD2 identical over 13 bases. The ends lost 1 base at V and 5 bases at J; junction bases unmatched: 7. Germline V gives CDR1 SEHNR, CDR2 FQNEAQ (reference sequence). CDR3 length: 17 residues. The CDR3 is CASSLGTSGGAGETQYF. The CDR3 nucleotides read TGTGCCAGCAGCTTAGGAACTAGCGGGGGGGCCGGGGAGACCCAGTACTTC.

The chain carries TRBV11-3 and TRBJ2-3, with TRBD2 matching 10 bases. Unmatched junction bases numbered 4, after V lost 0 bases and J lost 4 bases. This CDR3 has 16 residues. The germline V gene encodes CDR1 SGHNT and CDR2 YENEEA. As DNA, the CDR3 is TGTGCCAGCAGCTTAGAAAGCGGGGGGGCTTCAGATACGCAGTATTTT. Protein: CASSLESGGASDTQYF.

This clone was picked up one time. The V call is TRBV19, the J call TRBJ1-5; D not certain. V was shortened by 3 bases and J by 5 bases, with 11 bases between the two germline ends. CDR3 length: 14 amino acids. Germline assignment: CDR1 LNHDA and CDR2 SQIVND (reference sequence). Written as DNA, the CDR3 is TGTGCCAGTAGTATTCCCCGGGATTATCAGCCCCAGCATTTT. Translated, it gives CASSIPRDYQPQHF.

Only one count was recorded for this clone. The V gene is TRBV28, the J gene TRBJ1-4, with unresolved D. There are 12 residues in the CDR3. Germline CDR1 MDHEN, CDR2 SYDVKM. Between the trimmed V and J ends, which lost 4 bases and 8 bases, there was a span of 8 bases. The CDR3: CASSSGGEKLFF. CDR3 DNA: TGTGCCAGCAGTTCAGGCGGGGAAAAACTGTTTTTT. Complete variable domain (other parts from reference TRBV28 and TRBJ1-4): DVKVTQSSRYLVKRTGEKVFLECVQDMDHENMFWYRQDPGLGLRLIYFSYDVKMKEKGDIPEGYSVSREKKERFSLILESASTNQTSMYLCASSSGGEKLFFGSGTQLSVL.

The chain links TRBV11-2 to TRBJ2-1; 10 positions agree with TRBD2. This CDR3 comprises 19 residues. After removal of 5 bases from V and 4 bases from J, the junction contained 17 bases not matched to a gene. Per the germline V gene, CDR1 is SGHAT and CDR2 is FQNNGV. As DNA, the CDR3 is TGTGCCAGCAGCCTGGCTAGGAAGCGGGGGGGCCCTGGTTACAATGAGCAGTTCTTC. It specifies CASSLARKRGGPGYNEQFF.

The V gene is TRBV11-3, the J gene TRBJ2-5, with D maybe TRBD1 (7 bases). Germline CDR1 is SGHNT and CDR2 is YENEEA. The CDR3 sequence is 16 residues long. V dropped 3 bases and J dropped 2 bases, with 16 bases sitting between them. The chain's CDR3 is CASSFRQGGLQETQYF. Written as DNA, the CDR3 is TGTGCCAGCAGCTTTAGACAGGGAGGTTTACAAGAGACCCAGTACTTC. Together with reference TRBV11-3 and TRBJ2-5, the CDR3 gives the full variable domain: EAGVVQSPRYKIIEKKQPVAFWCNPISGHNTLYWYLQNLGQGPELLIRYENEEAVDDSQLPKDRFSAERLKGVDSTLKIQPAELGDSAVYLCASSFRQGGLQETQYFGPGTRLLVL.

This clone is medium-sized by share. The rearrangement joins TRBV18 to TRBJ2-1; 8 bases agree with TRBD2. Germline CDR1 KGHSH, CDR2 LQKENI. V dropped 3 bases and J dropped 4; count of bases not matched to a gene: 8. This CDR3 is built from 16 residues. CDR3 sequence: CASSPSSGLVYNEQFF. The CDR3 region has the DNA TGTGCCAGCTCACCCTCATCGGGACTAGTGTACAATGAGCAGTTCTTC.

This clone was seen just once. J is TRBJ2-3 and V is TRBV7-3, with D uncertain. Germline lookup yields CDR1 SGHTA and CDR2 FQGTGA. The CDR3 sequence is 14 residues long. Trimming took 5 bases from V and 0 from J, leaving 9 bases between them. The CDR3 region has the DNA TGTGCCAGCAGCCCCCACTCTAGCACAGATACGCAGTATTTT. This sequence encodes CASSPHSSTDTQYF.

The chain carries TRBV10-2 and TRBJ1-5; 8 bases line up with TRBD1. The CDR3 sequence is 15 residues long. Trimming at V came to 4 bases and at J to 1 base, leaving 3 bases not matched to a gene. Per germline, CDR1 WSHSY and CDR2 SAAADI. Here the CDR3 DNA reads TGCGCCAGCAGTGGGACAGGGCGGAGCAATCAGCCCCAGCATTTT. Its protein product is CASSGTGRSNQPQHF.

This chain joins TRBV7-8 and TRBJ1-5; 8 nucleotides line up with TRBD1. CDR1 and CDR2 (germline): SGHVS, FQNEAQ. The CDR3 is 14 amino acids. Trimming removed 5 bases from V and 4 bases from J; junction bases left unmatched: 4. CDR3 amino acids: CASSRDRNNQPQHF. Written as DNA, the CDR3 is TGTGCCAGCAGCCGGGACAGGAATAATCAGCCCCAGCATTTT. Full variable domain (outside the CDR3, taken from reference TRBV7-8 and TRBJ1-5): GAGVSQSPRYKVAKRGQDVALRCDPISGHVSLFWYQQALGQGPEFLTYFQNEAQLDKSGLPSDRFFAERPEGSVSTLKIQRTQQEDSAVYLCASSRDRNNQPQHFGDGTRLSIL.

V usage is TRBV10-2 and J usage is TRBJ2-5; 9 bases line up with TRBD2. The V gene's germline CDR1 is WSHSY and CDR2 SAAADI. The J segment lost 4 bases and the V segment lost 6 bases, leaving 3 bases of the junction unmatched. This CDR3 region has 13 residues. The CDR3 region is CASRGGGGETQYF. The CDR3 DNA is TGCGCCAGCAGGGGCGGGGGGGGAGAGACCCAGTACTTC.

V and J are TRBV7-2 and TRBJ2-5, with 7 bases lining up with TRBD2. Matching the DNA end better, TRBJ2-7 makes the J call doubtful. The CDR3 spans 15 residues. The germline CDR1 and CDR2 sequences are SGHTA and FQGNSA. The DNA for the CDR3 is TGTGCCAGCAGCGTAGGCGGGGGAGAAACCTACGAGCAGTACTTC. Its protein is CASSVGGGETYEQYF.

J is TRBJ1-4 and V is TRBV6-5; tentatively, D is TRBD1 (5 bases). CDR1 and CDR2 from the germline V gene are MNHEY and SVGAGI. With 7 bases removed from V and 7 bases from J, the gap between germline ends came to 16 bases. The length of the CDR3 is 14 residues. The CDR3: CASTYREGSEKLFF. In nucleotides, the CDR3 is TGTGCCAGCACCTACCGGGAGGGGAGTGAAAAACTGTTTTTT.

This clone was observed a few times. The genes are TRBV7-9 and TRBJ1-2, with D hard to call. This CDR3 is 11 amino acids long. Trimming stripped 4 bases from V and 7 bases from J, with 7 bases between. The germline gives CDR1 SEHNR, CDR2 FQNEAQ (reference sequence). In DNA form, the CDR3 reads TGTGCCAGCAGCTACCGGGGTGGCTACACCTTC. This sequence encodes CASSYRGGYTF.

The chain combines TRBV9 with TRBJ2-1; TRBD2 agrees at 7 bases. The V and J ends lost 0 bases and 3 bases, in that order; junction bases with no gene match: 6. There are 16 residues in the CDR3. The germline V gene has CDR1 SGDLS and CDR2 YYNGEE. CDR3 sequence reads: CASSVEIGTNYNEQFF. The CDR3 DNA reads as TGTGCCAGCAGCGTAGAGATAGGGACTAACTACAATGAGCAGTTCTTC. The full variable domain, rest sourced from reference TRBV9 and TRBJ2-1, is DSGVTQTPKHLITATGQRVTLRCSPRSGDLSVYWYQQSLDQGLQFLIQYYNGEERAKGNILERFSAQQFPDLHSELNLSSLELGDSALYFCASSVEIGTNYNEQFFGPGTRLTVL.

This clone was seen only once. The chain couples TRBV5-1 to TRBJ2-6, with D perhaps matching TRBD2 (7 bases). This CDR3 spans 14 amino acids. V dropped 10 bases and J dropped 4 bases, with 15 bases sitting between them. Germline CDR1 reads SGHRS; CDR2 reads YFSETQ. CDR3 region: CAGGAAPGANVLTF. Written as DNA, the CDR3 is TGCGCCGGGGGGGCGGCACCAGGGGCCAACGTCCTGACTTTC.

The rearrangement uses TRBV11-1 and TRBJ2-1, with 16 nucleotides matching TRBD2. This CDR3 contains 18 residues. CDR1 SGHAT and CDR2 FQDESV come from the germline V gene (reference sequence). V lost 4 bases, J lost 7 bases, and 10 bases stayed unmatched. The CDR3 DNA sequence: TGTGCCAGCAGCTACGGGACTAGCGGGGGGGGCGTTTGGAATGAGCAGTTCTTC. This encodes CASSYGTSGGGVWNEQFF.

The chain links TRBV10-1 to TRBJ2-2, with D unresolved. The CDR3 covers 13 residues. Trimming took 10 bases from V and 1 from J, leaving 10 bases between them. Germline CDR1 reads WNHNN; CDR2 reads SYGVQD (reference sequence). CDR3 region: CATSRGNTGELFF. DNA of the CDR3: TGCGCCACTTCAAGAGGGAACACCGGGGAGCTGTTTTTT.

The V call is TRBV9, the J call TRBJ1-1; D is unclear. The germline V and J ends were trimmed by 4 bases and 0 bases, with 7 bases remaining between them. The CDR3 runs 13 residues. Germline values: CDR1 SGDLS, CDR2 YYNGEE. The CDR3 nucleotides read TGTGCCAGCAGCCCAGAAGTGAACACTGAAGCTTTCTTT. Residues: CASSPEVNTEAFF. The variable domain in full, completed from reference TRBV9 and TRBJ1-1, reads DSGVTQTPKHLITATGQRVTLRCSPRSGDLSVYWYQQSLDQGLQFLIQYYNGEERAKGNILERFSAQQFPDLHSELNLSSLELGDSALYFCASSPEVNTEAFFGQGTRLTVV.